The 3 T cell receptor beta chains below all came from one sample that was sequenced in a study of T cell repertoires in cytomegalovirus infection (dated by TCRdb to the late 2010s). These reads were obtained on an Illumina HiSeq 1500. TCRdb ran its own pipeline on the public reads, namely fastp trimming at Q25 and MiXCR clone calling, and kept in-frame beta chains. Each entry merges the rows of one CDR3 protein and shows their most common DNA and genes. The sample profile shows 270,000 or so distinct CDR3 sequences; approximately 15% of them were found once. The ten largest clones take up less than 60% of the sample. Sequencing was performed on CD8+ T cells from PBMCs. The receptors come from a human donor in good health (CMV status not recorded). Some clones in this sample may be carry-over from other donors' samples.

This clonotype has a handful of counts. V usage is TRBV15 and J usage is TRBJ2-7, with D perhaps given as TRBD1 or TRBD2 (5 bases each). Trimming left V 5 bases short and J 3 bases short, with 11 bases between. The germline gives CDR1 LNHNV, CDR2 YYDKDF (reference sequence). The CDR3 sequence is 13 residues long. The CDR3 region is CATSPGTDYEQYF. CDR3 sequence (DNA): TGTGCCACCAGCCCCGGGACGGACTACGAGCAGTACTTC.

This clonotype has at least ten counts. The rearrangement uses TRBV4-3 and TRBJ1-2, with 8 nucleotides matching TRBD1. There are 16 residues in the CDR3. CDR1 and CDR2 from the germline V gene are LGHNA and YSLEER. Trimming at V came to 4 bases and at J to 3 bases, leaving 10 bases not matched to a gene. The CDR3, as DNA: TGCGCCAGCAGCCCCGGACAGGGAGAGTCGTACTATGGCTACACCTTC. Translation gives CASSPGQGESYYGYTF.

This clonotype has just a few counts. The rearrangement joins TRBV5-4 to TRBJ2-7; TRBD1 matches at 7 bases. This CDR3 spans 12 amino acids. CDR1 is SGHNT and CDR2 is YYREEE in the germline V gene (reference sequence). V lost 10 bases and J lost 6; bases outside the gene matches: 10. Here the CDR3 DNA reads TGTGCCGGGCAGACAGGGACGAGCGAGCAGTACTTC. Its protein product is CAGQTGTSEQYF.